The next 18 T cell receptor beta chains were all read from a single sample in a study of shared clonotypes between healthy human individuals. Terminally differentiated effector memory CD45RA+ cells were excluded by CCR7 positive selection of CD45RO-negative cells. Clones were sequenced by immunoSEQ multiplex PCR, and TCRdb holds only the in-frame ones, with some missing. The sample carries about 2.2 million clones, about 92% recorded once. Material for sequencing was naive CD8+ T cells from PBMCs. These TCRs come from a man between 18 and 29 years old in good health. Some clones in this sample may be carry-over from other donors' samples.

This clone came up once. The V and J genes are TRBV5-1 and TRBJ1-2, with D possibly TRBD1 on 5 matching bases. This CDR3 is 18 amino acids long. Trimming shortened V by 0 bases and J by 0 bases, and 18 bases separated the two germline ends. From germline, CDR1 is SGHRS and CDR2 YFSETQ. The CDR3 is CASSLGSGPGRANYGYTF. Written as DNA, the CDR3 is TGCGCCAGCAGCTTGGGTTCGGGACCCGGGAGGGCTAACTATGGCTACACCTTC.

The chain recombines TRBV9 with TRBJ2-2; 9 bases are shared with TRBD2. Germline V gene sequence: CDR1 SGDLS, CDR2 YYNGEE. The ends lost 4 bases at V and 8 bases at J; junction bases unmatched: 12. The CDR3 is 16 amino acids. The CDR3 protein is CASSSIAGAYTGELFF. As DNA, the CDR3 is TGTGCCAGCAGCTCCATAGCGGGAGCCTATACGGGGGAGCTGTTTTTT.

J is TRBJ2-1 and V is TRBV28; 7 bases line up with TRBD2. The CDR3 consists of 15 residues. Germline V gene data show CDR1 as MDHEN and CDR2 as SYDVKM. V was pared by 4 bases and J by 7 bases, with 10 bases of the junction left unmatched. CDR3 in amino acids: CASSSYRDYSNEQFF. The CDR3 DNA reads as TGTGCCAGCAGTTCGTACCGGGACTACTCAAATGAGCAGTTCTTC.

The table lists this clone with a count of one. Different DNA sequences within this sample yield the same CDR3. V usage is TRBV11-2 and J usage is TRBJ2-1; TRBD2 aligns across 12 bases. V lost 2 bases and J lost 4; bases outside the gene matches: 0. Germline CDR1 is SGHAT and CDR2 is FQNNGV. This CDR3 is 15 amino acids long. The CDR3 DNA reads TGTGCCAGCAGCTTAACTAGCGGGAGGTACAATGAGCAGTTCTTC. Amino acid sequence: CASSLTSGRYNEQFF.

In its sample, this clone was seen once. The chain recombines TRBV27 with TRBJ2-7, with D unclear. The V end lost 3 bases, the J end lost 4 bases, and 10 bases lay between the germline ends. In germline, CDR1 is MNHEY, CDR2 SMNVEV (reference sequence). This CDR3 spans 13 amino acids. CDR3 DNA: TGTGCCAGCAGTTTTCACTTCGGGTACGAGCAGTACTTC. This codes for CASSFHFGYEQYF.

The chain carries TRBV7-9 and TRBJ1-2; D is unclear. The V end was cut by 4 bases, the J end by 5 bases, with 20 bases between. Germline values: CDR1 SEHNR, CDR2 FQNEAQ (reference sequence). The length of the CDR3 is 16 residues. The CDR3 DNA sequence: TGTGCCAGCAGCTCTACCGGACCCCTCCCAACATATGGCTACACCTTC. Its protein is CASSSTGPLPTYGYTF. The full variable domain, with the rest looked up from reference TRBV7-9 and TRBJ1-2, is DTGVSQNPRHKITKRGQNVTFRCDPISEHNRLYWYRQTLGQGPEFLTYFQNEAQLEKSRLLSDRFSAERPKGSFSTLEIQRTEQGDSAMYLCASSSTGPLPTYGYTFGSGTRLTVV.

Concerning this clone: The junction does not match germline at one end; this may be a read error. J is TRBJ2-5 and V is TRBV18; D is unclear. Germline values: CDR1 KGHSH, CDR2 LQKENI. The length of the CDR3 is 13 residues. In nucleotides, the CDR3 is TGTGCCAGTTCACTCCCTCTACAAGAGACCCAGTACTTC. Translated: CASSLPLQETQYF.

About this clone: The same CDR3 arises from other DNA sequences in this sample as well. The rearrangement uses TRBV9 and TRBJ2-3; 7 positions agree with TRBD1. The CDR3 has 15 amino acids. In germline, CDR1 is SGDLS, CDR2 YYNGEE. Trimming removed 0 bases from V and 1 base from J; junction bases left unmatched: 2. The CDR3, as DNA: TGTGCCAGCAGCGTAGCGGGGACAGGCACAGATACGCAGTATTTT. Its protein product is CASSVAGTGTDTQYF. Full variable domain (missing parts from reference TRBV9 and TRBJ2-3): DSGVTQTPKHLITATGQRVTLRCSPRSGDLSVYWYQQSLDQGLQFLIQYYNGEERAKGNILERFSAQQFPDLHSELNLSSLELGDSALYFCASSVAGTGTDTQYFGPGTRLTVL.

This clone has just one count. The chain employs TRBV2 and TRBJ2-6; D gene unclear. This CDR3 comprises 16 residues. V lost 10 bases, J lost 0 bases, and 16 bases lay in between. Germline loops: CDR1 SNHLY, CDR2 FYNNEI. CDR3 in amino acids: CATLGRPSSGANVLTF. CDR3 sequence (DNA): TGTGCCACCCTAGGGCGTCCTAGCTCTGGGGCCAACGTCCTGACTTTC.

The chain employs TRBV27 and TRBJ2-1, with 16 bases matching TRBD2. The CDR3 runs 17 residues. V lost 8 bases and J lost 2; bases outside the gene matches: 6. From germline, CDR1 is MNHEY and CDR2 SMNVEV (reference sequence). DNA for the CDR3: TGTGCCAGCGGGGGGACTAGCGGGAGGGTTGCCTACAATGAGCAGTTCTTC. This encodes CASGGTSGRVAYNEQFF.

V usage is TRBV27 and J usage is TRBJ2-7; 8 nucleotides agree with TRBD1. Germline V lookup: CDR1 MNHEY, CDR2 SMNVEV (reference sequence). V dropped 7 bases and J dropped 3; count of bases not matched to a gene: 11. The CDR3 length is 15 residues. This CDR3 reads CASIARTGSFYEQYF. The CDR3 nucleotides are TGTGCCAGCATAGCTCGGACAGGGTCCTTCTACGAGCAGTACTTC.

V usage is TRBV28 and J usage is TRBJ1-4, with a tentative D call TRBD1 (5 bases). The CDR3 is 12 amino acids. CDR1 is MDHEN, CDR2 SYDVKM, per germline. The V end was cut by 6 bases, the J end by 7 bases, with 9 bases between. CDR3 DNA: TGTGCCAGCAGACCTAGGGGTGAAAAACTGTTTTTT. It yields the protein CASRPRGEKLFF.

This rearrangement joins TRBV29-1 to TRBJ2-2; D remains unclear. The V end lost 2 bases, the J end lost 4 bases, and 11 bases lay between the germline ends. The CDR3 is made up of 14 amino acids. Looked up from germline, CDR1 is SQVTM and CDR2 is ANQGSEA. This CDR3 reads CSVERVVGTGELFF. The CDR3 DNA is TGCAGCGTTGAACGGGTGGTGGGCACCGGGGAGCTGTTTTTT.

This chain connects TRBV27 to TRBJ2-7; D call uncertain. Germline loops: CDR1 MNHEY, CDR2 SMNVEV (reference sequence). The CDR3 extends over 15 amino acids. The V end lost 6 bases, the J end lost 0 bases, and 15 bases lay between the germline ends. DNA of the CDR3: TGTGCCAGCAGACCATCTATATCGAGCTCCTACGAGCAGTACTTC. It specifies CASRPSISSSYEQYF.

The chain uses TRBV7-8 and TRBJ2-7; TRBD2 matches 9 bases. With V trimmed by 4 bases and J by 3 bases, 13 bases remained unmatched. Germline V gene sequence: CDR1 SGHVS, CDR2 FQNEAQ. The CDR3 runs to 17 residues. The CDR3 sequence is CASSSRPRGRAGYEQYF. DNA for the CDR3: TGTGCCAGCAGCTCCCGCCCCCGCGGGAGGGCTGGCTACGAGCAGTACTTC. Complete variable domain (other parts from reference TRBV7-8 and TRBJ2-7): GAGVSQSPRYKVAKRGQDVALRCDPISGHVSLFWYQQALGQGPEFLTYFQNEAQLDKSGLPSDRFFAERPEGSVSTLKIQRTQQEDSAVYLCASSSRPRGRAGYEQYFGPGTRLTVT.

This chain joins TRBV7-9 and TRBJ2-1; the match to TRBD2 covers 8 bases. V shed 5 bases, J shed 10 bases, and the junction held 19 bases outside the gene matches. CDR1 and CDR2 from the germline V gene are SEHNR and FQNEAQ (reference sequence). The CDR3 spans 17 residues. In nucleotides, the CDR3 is TGTGCCAGCAGCCCCGGTAGTAGCGGGACCTTCGCAATAGAGCAGTTCTTC. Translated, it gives CASSPGSSGTFAIEQFF.

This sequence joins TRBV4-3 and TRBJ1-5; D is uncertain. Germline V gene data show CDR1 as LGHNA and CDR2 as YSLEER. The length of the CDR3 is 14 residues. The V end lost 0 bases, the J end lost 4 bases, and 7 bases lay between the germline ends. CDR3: CASSQDSGNQPQHF. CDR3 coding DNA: TGCGCCAGCAGCCAAGATTCTGGGAATCAGCCCCAGCATTTT.

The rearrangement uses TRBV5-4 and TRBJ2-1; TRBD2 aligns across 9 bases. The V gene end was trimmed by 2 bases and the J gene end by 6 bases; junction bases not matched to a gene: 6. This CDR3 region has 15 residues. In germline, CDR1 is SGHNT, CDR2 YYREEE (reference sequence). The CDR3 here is CASSFYSGRLNEQFF. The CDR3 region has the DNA TGTGCCAGCAGCTTTTATAGCGGGAGACTCAATGAGCAGTTCTTC.